This passage covers 8 T cell receptor beta chains from one sample sequenced in a study of CD8 T cells in Susac syndrome. Roughly 0.5 to 1 ug RNA was reverse transcribed with random hexamers. TCRdb re-analysed the immunoSEQ multiplex PCR reads in MiXCR, keeping a single row per CDR3 protein. The sample has approximately 130,000 distinct CDR3 sequences; more than 75% are singletons. Sample: CD8+ T cells from PBMCs. These receptor sequences come from a human donor with multiple sclerosis.

This clonotype was recorded a few times. The J gene is TRBJ2-7, the V gene TRBV10-3, with D maybe TRBD1 (5 bases). CDR1 and CDR2 from the germline V gene are ENHRY and SYGVKD. The CDR3 is made up of 13 amino acids. V lost 4 bases and J 3 bases, leaving 10 bases between the germline ends. CDR3 region: CAISGPTGYEQYF. The CDR3 nucleotides are TGTGCCATCAGTGGCCCCACAGGCTACGAGCAGTACTTC.

V is TRBV14 and J is TRBJ1-1; TRBD1 might be the D (6 bases). V lost 5 bases and J 5 bases, leaving 12 bases between the germline ends. CDR3 size: 13 residues. Germline V gene data show CDR1 as SGHDN and CDR2 as FVKESK. The CDR3 reads CASSVTQGTEAFF. The CDR3 DNA reads as TGTGCCAGCAGCGTTACTCAGGGGACTGAAGCTTTCTTT.

The CDR3: CSVTGLAATGELFF. The CDR3 DNA follows: TGCAGCGTGACGGGACTAGCGGCGACCGGGGAGCTGTTTTTT. The V gene is TRBV29-1, the J gene TRBJ2-2, with 11 bases matching TRBD2. CDR1 and CDR2 (germline): SQVTM, ANQGSEA. V was clipped by 6 bases and J by 5 bases; unmatched bases: 5. There are 14 residues in the CDR3.

In its sample, this clonotype was seen a few times. This chain connects TRBV5-1 to TRBJ2-3; a possible D gene is TRBD1 (6 bases). Germline V CDR1 and CDR2: SGHRS, YFSETQ. The CDR3 consists of 14 residues. The V gene lost 0 bases and the J gene lost 3 bases, with 8 bases spanning the gap. In DNA, the CDR3 is TGCGCCAGCAGCTTGGGACAGGAGACAGATACGCAGTATTTT. This encodes CASSLGQETDTQYF.

J is TRBJ1-1 and V is TRBV18; 7 bases align to TRBD1. Unmatched junction bases numbered 1, after V lost 0 bases and J lost 3 bases. The germline CDR1 and CDR2 sequences are KGHSH and LQKENI. The CDR3 extends over 14 amino acids. The CDR3 DNA reads TGTGCCAGCTCACCACCCGGGACAGACACTGAAGCTTTCTTT. Translating it yields CASSPPGTDTEAFF.

The rearrangement joins TRBV30 to TRBJ1-2; D perhaps matches TRBD1 (6 bases). V was clipped by 5 bases and J by 0 bases, with 16 bases between them. The germline CDR1 and CDR2 sequences are GTSNPN and SVGIG (reference sequence). The CDR3 runs 15 residues. The CDR3 sequence: CAWAYRVPPNYGYTF. The DNA of the CDR3 is TGTGCCTGGGCGTACAGGGTCCCCCCTAACTATGGCTACACCTTC.

The chain is built from TRBV20-1 and TRBJ2-3, with TRBD2 matching over 9 bases. The CDR3 spans 17 residues. The germline CDR1 and CDR2 sequences are DFQATT and SNEGSKA (reference sequence). The V gene end was trimmed by 4 bases and the J gene end by 6 bases; junction bases not matched to a gene: 17. CDR3 sequence reads: CSATLPIDSGLADTQYF. The DNA for the CDR3 is TGCAGTGCTACCCTCCCGATCGATAGCGGACTAGCGGATACGCAGTATTTT.

The V gene is TRBV20-1, the J gene TRBJ1-5; no firm D call. The V and J ends lost 3 bases and 2 bases respectively, with 11 bases between them. The germline V gene encodes CDR1 DFQATT and CDR2 SNEGSKA (reference sequence). The CDR3 loop spans 14 amino acids. CDR3 DNA: TGCAGTGCTAGGAACTGGAGCGGCAATCAGCCCCAGCATTTT. The encoded protein is CSARNWSGNQPQHF.